The clone carrying this TCR beta chain has a handful of counts. Its cognate antigen is unknown. These data originate in a study of T cell repertoires in cytomegalovirus infection. Overall study context: Recently described HLA-C-restricted plus well-studied HLA-B-restricted CMV epitopes were used. From public TCR beta signatures came an indication of both CMV infection and matching HLA type. Whole-study findings and limits: In two of eight donors, the top clonotype was HLA-C-restricted CMV-specific. The cumulative frequency of public TCR beta families distinguished individuals who carried CMV together with the relevant HLA.

The CDR3 is 16 amino acids. Trimming removed 1 base from V and 5 bases from J, with 17 bases in between. CDR1 and CDR2 (germline): MGHDK, SYGVNS. TCRdb processed the reads anew with MiXCR; each CDR3 protein has one entry. The sample lists 750,000 to 900,000 distinct CDR3 sequences, 25% to 35% occurring once. This clonotype originated in a human donor in good health (CMV status not recorded). Some clones in this sample may be carry-over from other donors' samples. The material was cultured CD8+ T cells from PBMCs, obtained from culture after CMV antigen stimulation. This sequence joins TRBV25-1 and TRBJ2-5; the D gene is possibly TRBD1 (6 bases). The CDR3 bases are TGTGCCAGCAGTGAATGGCCGGACAGCGGAGATGAGACCCAGTACTTC. Translating it yields CASSEWPDSGDETQYF.